This TCR beta chain was captured by sequencing in a study of human T cells and chemical hapten exposure. Study background: Diagnoses of alopecia areata, totalis or universalis occurred in mostly female patients.

TCRdb redid the calling of the RACE reads with MiXCR, one entry per CDR3 protein. The table records under 450,000 distinct CDR3 sequences, approximately 5% of them present only once. Time point noted: patch test 1, 2 weeks after DPC sensitization. Treatment described: therapeutic diphenylcyclopropenone sensitization with weekly scalp DPC. Extraction of total RNA was performed on unfractionated whole blood. The length of the CDR3 is 14 residues. The ends were cut back, 2 bases at V and 5 bases at J, with 7 bases in the middle. Germline assignment: CDR1 MDHEN and CDR2 SYDVKM. Sample: whole blood, taken in connection with sensitization to the hapten diphenylcyclopropenone (DPC). The TCR comes from a woman aged 50 to 65 with alopecia areata. Some clones in this sample may be carry-over from other donors' samples. The chain has TRBV28 and TRBJ1-6, with no clear D. This chain's CDR3 is CASSLPGDNSPLHF. CDR3 nucleotides: TGTGCCAGCAGTTTACCCGGGGATAATTCACCCCTCCACTTT.